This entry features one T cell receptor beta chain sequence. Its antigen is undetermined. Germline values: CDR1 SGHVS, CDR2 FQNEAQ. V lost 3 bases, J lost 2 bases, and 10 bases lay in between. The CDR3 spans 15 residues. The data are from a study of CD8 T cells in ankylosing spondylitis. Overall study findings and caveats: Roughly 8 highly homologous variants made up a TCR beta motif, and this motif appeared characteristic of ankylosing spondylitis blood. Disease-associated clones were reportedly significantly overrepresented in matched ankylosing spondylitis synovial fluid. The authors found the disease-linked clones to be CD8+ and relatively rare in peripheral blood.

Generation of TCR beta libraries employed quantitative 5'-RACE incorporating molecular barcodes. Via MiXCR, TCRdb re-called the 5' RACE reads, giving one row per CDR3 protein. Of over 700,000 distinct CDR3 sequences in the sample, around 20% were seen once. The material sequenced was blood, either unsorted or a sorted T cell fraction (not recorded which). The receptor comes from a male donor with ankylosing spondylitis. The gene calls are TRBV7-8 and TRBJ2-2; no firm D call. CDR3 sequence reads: CASSLGPENTGELFF. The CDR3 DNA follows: TGTGCCAGCAGCTTGGGTCCAGAAAACACCGGGGAGCTGTTTTTT.